Below are 6 T cell receptor beta chains sequenced from a single sample in a study of tumor-infiltrating lymphocytes in primary liver carcinoma. Alongside blood RNA obtained from unsorted whole blood, germline DNA was also extracted. With a constant-region primer, TCR beta cDNA was made from 500 ng of total RNA. Slightly modified ARM-PCR, run as three nested multiplex PCR rounds, produced the TCR beta libraries. A C-beta reverse primer and TRBV1-TRBV30 forward primers served in each of the first two PCR rounds, at 9 to 10 cycles apiece. Via MiXCR, TCRdb re-called the multiplex PCR reads, giving one row per CDR3 protein. The sample contains almost 200,000 distinct CDR3 sequences, 65% of which appear only once. The specimen sequenced was peripheral blood. The receptors were sampled from a woman in her sixties or seventies with primary liver carcinoma and hepatitis B virus infection.

The rearrangement links TRBV10-1 to TRBJ2-5, with 9 bases that match TRBD1. Germline V gives CDR1 WNHNN, CDR2 SYGVQD (reference sequence). The V gene end was trimmed by 0 bases and the J gene end by 1 base; junction bases not matched to a gene: 0. The length of the CDR3 is 15 residues. The CDR3 DNA reads TGCGCCAGCAGTGAGTCGACAGGGGGCCAAGAGACCCAGTACTTC. Translation: CASSESTGGQETQYF.

Details on this clonotype: Given a much more abundant clone one base away, this may be a read error. The rearrangement links TRBV5-4 to TRBJ2-7, with TRBD1 as a possible D gene (6 bases). Germline V gene lookup returns CDR1 SGHNT and CDR2 YYREEE (reference sequence). With 2 bases removed from V and 6 bases from J, the gap between germline ends came to 18 bases. The CDR3 consists of 15 residues. CDR3 amino acids: CASSFTTGQGGEQYF. DNA for the CDR3: TGTGCCAGCAGCTTCACTACCGGACAAGGGGGCGAGCAGTACTTC.

Points on this clonotype: Given a much more abundant clone one base away, this may be a read error. This chain joins TRBV12-3 or TRBV12-4 and TRBJ2-1; 7 bases align to TRBD1. Germline trimming cut 3 bases from V and 8 bases from J; bases unmatched to any gene: 10. CDR3 length: 15 residues. The CDR3, as DNA: TGTGCCAGCAGTTTTTTGTCAGGGGGTCTGTATGAGCAGTTCTTC. This encodes CASSFLSGGLYEQFF.

The chain links TRBV12-3 or TRBV12-4 to TRBJ2-5; TRBD2 might be the D (6 bases). The CDR3 consists of 16 residues. Trimming removed 2 bases from V and 3 bases from J, with 16 bases in between. The CDR3 DNA is TGTGCCAGCAGTTTAAAGCAGGGAGGCGCGGAAGAGACCCAGTACTTC. It translates to CASSLKQGGAEETQYF.

The genes are TRBV6-1 and TRBJ1-5; D is undetermined. The CDR3 has 12 amino acids. V was pared by 5 bases and J by 3 bases, with 5 bases between. Looked up from germline, CDR1 is MNHNS and CDR2 is SASEGT. The CDR3 sequence: CASSKNNQPQHF. CDR3 sequence (DNA): TGTGCCAGCAGTAAGAACAATCAGCCCCAGCATTTT.

Turning to this clonotype: A much bigger clone sits one base away, suggesting this may be a read error. Here the CDR3 omits its conserved ending phenylalanine or tryptophan, so a read error is the likely source. The rearrangement uses TRBV7-8 and TRBJ2-5; TRBD1 agrees at 9 bases. The CDR3 totals 14 residues. CDR1 SGHVS and CDR2 FQNEAQ come from the germline V gene. Unmatched junction bases numbered 4, after V lost 5 bases and J lost 3 bases. The DNA for the CDR3 is TGTGCCAGCAGCCATACAGGGGGCAAAGAGACCCAGTACTTG. Its translation is CASSHTGGKETQYL.